This is a list of T cell receptor beta chains from one sample in a study of blood T cells in healthy people across ages. MiXCR was run by TCRdb on the 5' RACE reads, yielding one entry per CDR3 protein. The table has about 1.6 million distinct CDR3 sequences, about 32% seen once. Sequenced input: blood. The receptors come from a woman in her thirties in good health. The CDR3 runs from the conserved cysteine through the conserved F or W. The D gene is left open where the match is weak. Size is stated for part of the rows, as once, few or many counts, or as a class when the clone is expanded.

V	D	J	size	CDR3	DNA
TRBV10-3	TRBD2	TRBJ2-7	-	CAIRTPSGSLNEQYF	TGTGCCATCAGGACCCCTAGCGGGAGTCTGAACGAGCAGTACTTC
TRBV4-1	-	TRBJ1-2	-	CANSQVGVGTNGYTF	TGCGCCAACAGCCAAGTCGGGGTAGGGACAAATGGCTACACCTTC
TRBV20-1	-	TRBJ2-1	few	CSARPPESQDNEQFF	TGCAGTGCTCGCCCCCCCGAGTCCCAAGACAATGAGCAGTTCTTC
TRBV6-2/TRBV6-3	-	TRBJ2-1	-	CASSFNPGTSSTRNEQFF	TGTGCCAGCAGTTTCAATCCGGGAACTAGTTCCACCCGGAATGAGCAGTTCTTC
TRBV29-1	-	TRBJ1-2	-	CSVEGQHPNYGYTF	TGCAGCGTTGAAGGGCAACATCCTAACTATGGCTACACCTTC
TRBV3-1	-	TRBJ2-5	-	CASSYSFHEQYF	TGTGCCAGCAGCTATAGCTTCCATGAGCAGTACTTC
TRBV20-1	TRBD2	TRBJ2-3	few	CSARDLAGDRTDTQYF	TGCAGTGCTAGAGATCTCGCGGGGGATAGGACAGATACGCAGTATTTT
TRBV12-3/TRBV12-4	TRBD1	TRBJ2-3	-	CASSFRGGATDTQYF	TGTGCCAGCAGTTTTCGAGGGGGCGCCACAGATACGCAGTATTTT
TRBV5-1	TRBD2	TRBJ2-7	many	CASASVKSGGDEQYF	TGCGCCAGCGCCTCCGTGAAGTCTGGGGGGGACGAGCAGTACTTC
TRBV9	-	TRBJ2-1	few	CASSVVGSSNEQFF	TGTGCCAGCAGCGTAGTCGGGAGCAGCAATGAGCAGTTCTTC
TRBV10-1	-	TRBJ1-1	-	CASSDLRGEAFF	TGCGCCAGCAGTGACCTCCGCGGTGAAGCTTTCTTT
TRBV20-1	TRBD2	TRBJ2-3	-	CSATTSGSVGDTQYF	TGCAGTGCTACCACTAGCGGGAGTGTGGGAGATACGCAGTATTTT
TRBV7-3	-	TRBJ1-1	-	CASSWTPNTEAFF	TGTGCCAGCAGCTGGACTCCGAACACTGAAGCTTTCTTT
TRBV6-6	-	TRBJ1-5	few	CASSPYRGSSSNQPQHF	TGTGCCAGCAGTCCATACCGGGGCTCCTCGAGCAATCAGCCCCAGCATTTT
TRBV3-1	TRBD1	TRBJ2-5	few	CASSQGSGGGETQYF	TGTGCCAGCAGCCAAGGATCAGGGGGCGGAGAGACCCAGTACTTC
TRBV28	TRBD1	TRBJ2-4	-	CASSLEGPGQGPLAKNIQYF	TGTGCCAGCAGTTTAGAGGGGCCGGGACAGGGGCCCTTGGCCAAAAACATTCAGTACTTC
TRBV6-1	-	TRBJ2-1	-	CASKDSMSSYNEQFF	TGTGCCAGCAAAGACAGTATGAGCTCCTACAATGAGCAGTTCTTC
TRBV4-2	-	TRBJ1-1	-	CASSQEGERTEAFF	TGTGCCAGCAGCCAAGAAGGGGAGAGGACTGAAGCTTTCTTT
TRBV2	-	TRBJ2-5	-	CASSENGLPGQYF	TGTGCCAGCAGTGAAAACGGCCTCCCTGGGCAGTACTTC
TRBV7-2	-	TRBJ1-1	few	CASSIPVGGVTEAFF	TGTGCCAGCAGCATCCCGGTAGGGGGGGTCACTGAAGCTTTCTTT
TRBV5-6	TRBD2	TRBJ2-5	-	CASTMGLAKETQYF	TGTGCCAGCACCATGGGACTAGCAAAAGAGACCCAGTACTTC
TRBV5-1	-	TRBJ1-1	few	CASSYVANTEAFF	TGCGCCAGCAGCTATGTGGCGAACACTGAAGCTTTCTTT
TRBV5-8	TRBD1	TRBJ1-6	-	CASRLGSGGNSPLHF	TGTGCCAGCAGGCTGGGGTCAGGGGGGAATTCACCCCTCCACTTT
TRBV25-1	TRBD2	TRBJ2-5	few	CACEGERGAEETQYF	TGTGCCTGCGAGGGCGAGCGGGGGGCGGAAGAGACCCAGTACTTC
TRBV2	-	TRBJ2-1	-	CASSAAGISYNEQFF	TGTGCCAGCAGTGCCGCGGGTATCTCCTACAATGAGCAGTTCTTC
TRBV6-1	TRBD2	TRBJ2-1	-	CASSGLAGGYGEQFF	TGTGCCAGCAGTGGGCTAGCGGGGGGGTATGGGGAGCAGTTCTTC
TRBV16	-	TRBJ1-1	few	CASDPQGNTEAFF	TGTGCCAGCGATCCCCAGGGGAACACTGAAGCTTTCTTT
TRBV18	TRBD2	TRBJ2-3	few	CASSSTLAGPDTQYF	TGTGCCAGCTCATCCACGTTAGCGGGACCCGATACGCAGTATTTT
TRBV15	-	TRBJ1-1	-	CATSRDLGPENTEAFF	TGTGCCACCAGCAGAGATCTGGGGCCGGAGAACACTGAAGCTTTCTTT